These 19 T cell receptor beta chains were sequenced from one sample in a study of a mutant IDH1 vaccine in newly diagnosed glioma. Time point given: baseline, week 1 (first vaccination visit). Stated treatment: pre-vaccination baseline after standard-of-care therapy. Assay: immunoSEQ multiplex PCR; the TCRdb copy retains only in-frame clones and omits some. The table shows 20,000 to 25,000 clones, with roughly 93% occurring only once. Sequenced material: PBMCs, taken from a glioma patient treated with radiotherapy, temozolomide or both. The receptors stem from a middle-aged man with glioma.

The chain employs TRBV5-5 and TRBJ2-7; D call uncertain. Germline lookup yields CDR1 SGHKS and CDR2 YYEKEE (reference sequence). CDR3 size: 13 residues. Trimming removed 0 bases at V and 2 bases at J, with 6 bases between. Here the CDR3 DNA reads TGTGCCAGCAGCTTGGACATGGCCTACGAGCAGTACTTC. Its translation: CASSLDMAYEQYF.

The chain couples TRBV5-1 to TRBJ2-7; TRBD2 matches 7 bases. Germline V gives CDR1 SGHRS, CDR2 YFSETQ. V lost 0 bases to trimming and J lost 0 bases; unmatched junction nucleotides: 6. The CDR3 sequence is 16 residues long. CDR3 in amino acids: CASSLAPSSGSYEQYF. The CDR3 DNA is TGCGCCAGCAGCTTGGCCCCGTCTAGCGGCTCCTACGAGCAGTACTTC.

J is TRBJ2-4 and V is TRBV5-4, with 7 bases that match TRBD2. CDR3 size: 18 residues. CDR1 is SGHNT and CDR2 is YYREEE in the germline V gene (reference sequence). The J segment lost 0 bases and the V segment lost 4 bases, leaving 13 bases of the junction unmatched. The CDR3 sequence: CASSRGVLAAGAKNIQYF. CDR3 nucleotides: TGTGCCAGCAGCAGAGGGGTCCTAGCGGCCGGAGCCAAAAACATTCAGTACTTC.

This sequence joins TRBV2 and TRBJ1-4, with D possibly TRBD1 on 6 matching bases. Trimming pared 7 bases from V and 0 bases from J, leaving 12 bases between. The V gene's germline CDR1 is SNHLY and CDR2 FYNNEI. This CDR3 has 15 residues. The CDR3 DNA reads TGTGCCAGCAAGAGAGACAGGCCAACTAATGAAAAACTGTTTTTT. Its translation: CASKRDRPTNEKLFF. Based on the CDR3 plus reference TRBV2 and TRBJ1-4, the full variable domain is EPEVTQTPSHQVTQMGQEVILRCVPISNHLYFYWYRQILGQKVEFLVSFYNNEISEKSEIFDDQFSVERPDGSNFTLKIRSTKLEDSAMYFCASKRDRPTNEKLFFGSGTQLSVL.

The V gene is TRBV6-5, the J gene TRBJ1-6; tentatively, D is TRBD1 (6 bases). Germline V lookup: CDR1 MNHEY, CDR2 SVGAGI. The CDR3 covers 14 residues. The V end was cut by 7 bases, the J end by 9 bases, with 16 bases between. Here the CDR3 DNA reads TGTGCCAGCACCCCAGGGGTTTGGGGTTCACCCCTCCACTTT. Amino acids: CASTPGVWGSPLHF.

This clone has a single count. The rearrangement joins TRBV7-2 to TRBJ1-2, with a weak D call TRBD1 (5 bases). V dropped 5 bases and J dropped 8 bases, with 18 bases sitting between them. Per germline, CDR1 SGHTA and CDR2 FQGNSA. There are 14 residues in the CDR3. CDR3 amino acids: CASSPGRQRGGYTF. CDR3 sequence (DNA): TGTGCCAGCAGCCCCGGCAGGCAAAGGGGAGGCTACACCTTC.

The chain is built from TRBV19 and TRBJ1-6; the match to TRBD1 covers 9 bases. In germline, CDR1 is LNHDA, CDR2 SQIVND (reference sequence). The length of the CDR3 is 19 residues. Germline trimming cut 9 bases from V and 8 bases from J; bases unmatched to any gene: 23. The CDR3 sequence: CARHRASGQGKFEDSPLHF. CDR3 bases: TGTGCCAGGCACCGTGCATCGGGACAGGGTAAATTTGAGGATTCACCCCTCCACTTT.

The V gene is TRBV2, the J gene TRBJ1-3; D is possibly TRBD1 (5 bases). CDR3 length: 17 residues. Germline CDR1 is SNHLY and CDR2 is FYNNEI. Trimming left V 4 bases short and J 2 bases short, with 18 bases between. CDR3 DNA sequence: TGTGCCAGCAGTGGTATTTTTGCAGGGAGGACTGGAAACACCATATATTTT. Translated: CASSGIFAGRTGNTIYF.

The chain's CDR3 is CASSEYYEQYF. CDR3 DNA: TGTGCCAGCAGTGAGTACTACGAGCAGTACTTC. The V gene is TRBV6-1, the J gene TRBJ2-7; D unresolved. V lost 3 bases, J lost 3 bases, and 3 bases lay in between. The V gene's germline CDR1 is MNHNS and CDR2 SASEGT. The CDR3 is made up of 11 amino acids.

The chain carries TRBV27 and TRBJ2-1, with TRBD2 identical over 9 bases. The trim removed 4 bases at V and 4 bases at J, leaving 8 bases unmatched. CDR1 and CDR2 (germline): MNHEY, SMNVEV (reference sequence). The CDR3 spans 16 residues. The CDR3, as DNA: TGTGCCAGCAGTTCACCCACCGGACTAGCGTACAATGAGCAGTTCTTC. It encodes CASSSPTGLAYNEQFF.

The chain employs TRBV30 and TRBJ1-1; TRBD1 agrees at 7 bases. The length of the CDR3 is 17 residues. Trimming took 6 bases from V and 3 from J; bases not matched to a gene: 19. Germline CDR1 is GTSNPN and CDR2 is SVGIG (reference sequence). CDR3 in DNA: TGTGCCTGCGAACTGGGGCAGGGGGGTTTGCGAGACACTGAAGCTTTCTTT. This codes for CACELGQGGLRDTEAFF.

V usage is TRBV12-5 and J usage is TRBJ1-1; 9 bases are shared with TRBD1. CDR3 size: 13 residues. Germline assignment: CDR1 LGHNT and CDR2 FRNRAP. The J segment lost 5 bases and the V segment lost 6 bases, leaving 4 bases of the junction unmatched. CDR3 in DNA: TGTGCTAGTGGACAGGGGGCGGGTACTGAAGCTTTCTTT. It yields the protein CASGQGAGTEAFF.

The chain recombines TRBV5-4 with TRBJ1-6; 7 nucleotides agree with TRBD1. Unmatched junction bases numbered 5, after V lost 0 bases and J lost 11 bases. The CDR3 totals 14 residues. Germline lookup yields CDR1 SGHNT and CDR2 YYREEE (reference sequence). CDR3 coding DNA: TGTGCCAGCAGCTTGGACAGGGGTGTCACACCCCTCCACTTT. Protein product: CASSLDRGVTPLHF.

The V and J genes are TRBV6-5 and TRBJ2-4; D call uncertain. Trimming removed 0 bases at V and 9 bases at J, with 9 bases between. Germline values: CDR1 MNHEY, CDR2 SVGAGI. This CDR3 spans 13 amino acids. The CDR3 coding sequence is TGTGCCAGCAGTTACTCGCGAAATTCCATTCAGTACTTC. Residues: CASSYSRNSIQYF.

This rearrangement joins TRBV7-3 to TRBJ1-1, with TRBD1 as a possible D gene (6 bases). Germline V gene data show CDR1 as SGHTA and CDR2 as FQGTGA. The ends were cut back, 5 bases at V and 5 bases at J, with 21 bases in the middle. This CDR3 is 16 amino acids long. This CDR3 is CASSREGGILRTEAFF. The CDR3 DNA sequence: TGTGCCAGCAGCCGTGAAGGGGGGATACTTAGGACTGAAGCTTTCTTT.

This sequence joins TRBV18 and TRBJ1-2, with unresolved D. This CDR3 contains 13 residues. V was shortened by 3 bases and J by 8 bases, with 13 bases between the two germline ends. Per the germline V gene, CDR1 is KGHSH and CDR2 is LQKENI. The CDR3 bases are TGTGCCAGCTCACCGATTCCTCGTGACGGCTACACCTTC. This gives the protein CASSPIPRDGYTF.

The rearrangement links TRBV6-1 to TRBJ2-5; 7 bases map to TRBD1. Germline V gene data show CDR1 as MNHNS and CDR2 as SASEGT. J was trimmed by 7 bases and V by 2 bases; bases with no gene match: 10. This CDR3 is 15 amino acids long. CDR3 DNA sequence: TGTGCCAGCAGTGAAAGGGGCCAGGGGGAAGGGACCCAGTACTTC. Its protein product is CASSERGQGEGTQYF.

The chain recombines TRBV5-5 with TRBJ1-4; 7 positions agree with TRBD1. The V segment lost 4 bases and the J segment 7 bases; nucleotides outside the gene matches: 13. The CDR3 runs to 16 residues. Germline V gene lookup returns CDR1 SGHKS and CDR2 YYEKEE (reference sequence). The chain's CDR3 is CASSRTTGRGREKLFF. Written as DNA, the CDR3 is TGTGCCAGCAGCCGAACGACAGGGCGCGGGCGTGAAAAACTGTTTTTT.

V gene TRBV9 combines with J gene TRBJ1-1; TRBD1 might be the D (5 bases). Trimming left V 4 bases short and J 4 bases short, with 11 bases between. In germline, CDR1 is SGDLS, CDR2 YYNGEE. The CDR3 runs to 13 residues. This chain's CDR3 is CASSQGTGTEAFF. In DNA, the CDR3 is TGTGCCAGCAGCCAAGGGACGGGCACTGAAGCTTTCTTT.